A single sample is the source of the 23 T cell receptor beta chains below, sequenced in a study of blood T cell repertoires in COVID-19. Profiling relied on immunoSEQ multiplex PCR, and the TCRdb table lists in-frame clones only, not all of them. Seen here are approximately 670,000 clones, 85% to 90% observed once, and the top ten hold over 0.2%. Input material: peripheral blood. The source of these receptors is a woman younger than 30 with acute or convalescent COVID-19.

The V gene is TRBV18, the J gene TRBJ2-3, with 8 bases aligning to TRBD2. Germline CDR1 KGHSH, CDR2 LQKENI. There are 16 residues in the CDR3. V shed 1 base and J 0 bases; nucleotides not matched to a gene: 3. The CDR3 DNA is TGTGCCAGCTCACCACAAGCGGGGGCTAGCACAGATACGCAGTATTTT. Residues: CASSPQAGASTDTQYF.

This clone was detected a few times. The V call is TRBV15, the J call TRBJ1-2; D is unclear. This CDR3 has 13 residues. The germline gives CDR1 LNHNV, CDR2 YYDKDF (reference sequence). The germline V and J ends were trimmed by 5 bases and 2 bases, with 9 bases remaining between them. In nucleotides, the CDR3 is TGTGCCACCAGCCCTCGGGTAAACTATGGCTACACCTTC. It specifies CATSPRVNYGYTF.

In DNA, the CDR3 is TGTGCCAGCACCTTTAGGAGGGGCTACGAGCAGTACTTC. Its translation: CASTFRRGYEQYF. The chain employs TRBV6-5 and TRBJ2-7; TRBD2 is a possible D gene (6 bases). Trimming left V 7 bases short and J 3 bases short, with 13 bases between. Germline CDR1 and CDR2: MNHEY and SVGAGI. The CDR3 runs 13 residues.

The DNA for the CDR3 is TGCGCCAGCAGATTACAGGGGCAGAACACTGAAGCTTTCTTT. Its protein is CASRLQGQNTEAFF. This chain joins TRBV5-1 and TRBJ1-1; TRBD1 matches at 7 bases. Germline trimming cut 5 bases from V and 1 base from J; bases unmatched to any gene: 5. The CDR3 is made up of 14 amino acids. CDR1 is SGHRS and CDR2 is YFSETQ in the germline V gene.

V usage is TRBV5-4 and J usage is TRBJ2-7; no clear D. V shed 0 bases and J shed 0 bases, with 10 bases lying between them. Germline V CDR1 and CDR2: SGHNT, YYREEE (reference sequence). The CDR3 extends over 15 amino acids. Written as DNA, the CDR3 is TGTGCCAGCAGCTTGGGGCAAAGGAGCTCCTACGAGCAGTACTTC. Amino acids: CASSLGQRSSYEQYF. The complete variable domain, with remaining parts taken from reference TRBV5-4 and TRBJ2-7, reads ETGVTQSPTHLIKTRGQQVTLRCSSQSGHNTVSWYQQALGQGPQFIFQYYREEENGRGNFPPRFSGLQFPNYSSELNVNALELDDSALYLCASSLGQRSSYEQYFGPGTRLTVT.

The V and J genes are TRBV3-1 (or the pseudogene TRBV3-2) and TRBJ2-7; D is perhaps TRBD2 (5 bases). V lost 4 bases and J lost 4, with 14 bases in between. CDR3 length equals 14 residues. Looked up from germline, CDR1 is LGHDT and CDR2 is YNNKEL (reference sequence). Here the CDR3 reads CASSPDPGGYEQYF. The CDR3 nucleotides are TGTGCCAGCAGCCCGGACCCCGGAGGTTACGAGCAGTACTTC.

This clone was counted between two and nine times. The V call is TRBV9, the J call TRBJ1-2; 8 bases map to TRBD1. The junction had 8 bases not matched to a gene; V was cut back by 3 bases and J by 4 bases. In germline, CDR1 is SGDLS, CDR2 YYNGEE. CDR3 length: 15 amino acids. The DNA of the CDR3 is TGTGCCAGCAGCGCCGCGACAGGGGTCCCCTATGGCTACACCTTC. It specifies CASSAATGVPYGYTF.

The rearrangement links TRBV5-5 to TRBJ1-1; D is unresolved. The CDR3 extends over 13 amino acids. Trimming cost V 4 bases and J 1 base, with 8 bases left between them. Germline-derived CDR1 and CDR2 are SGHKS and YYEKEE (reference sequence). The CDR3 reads CASSLEQNTEAFF. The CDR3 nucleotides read TGTGCCAGCAGCCTGGAACAGAACACTGAAGCTTTCTTT.

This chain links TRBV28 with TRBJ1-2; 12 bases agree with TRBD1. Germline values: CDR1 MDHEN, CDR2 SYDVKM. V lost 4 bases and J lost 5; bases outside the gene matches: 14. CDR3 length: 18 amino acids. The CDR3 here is CASSSLGTGGASNYGYTF. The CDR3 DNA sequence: TGTGCCAGCAGTTCCCTCGGGACAGGGGGCGCATCCAATTATGGCTACACCTTC.

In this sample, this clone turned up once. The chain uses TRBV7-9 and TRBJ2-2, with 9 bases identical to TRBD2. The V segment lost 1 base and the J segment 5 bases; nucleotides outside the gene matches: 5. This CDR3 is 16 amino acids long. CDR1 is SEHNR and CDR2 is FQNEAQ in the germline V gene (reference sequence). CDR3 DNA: TGTGCCAGCAGCTTAGAATTTAGCGGGGGTACCGGGGAGCTGTTTTTT. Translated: CASSLEFSGGTGELFF. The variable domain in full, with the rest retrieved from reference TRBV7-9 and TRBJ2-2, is DTGVSQNPRHKITKRGQNVTFRCDPISEHNRLYWYRQTLGQGPEFLTYFQNEAQLEKSRLLSDRFSAERPKGSFSTLEIQRTEQGDSAMYLCASSLEFSGGTGELFFGEGSRLTVL.

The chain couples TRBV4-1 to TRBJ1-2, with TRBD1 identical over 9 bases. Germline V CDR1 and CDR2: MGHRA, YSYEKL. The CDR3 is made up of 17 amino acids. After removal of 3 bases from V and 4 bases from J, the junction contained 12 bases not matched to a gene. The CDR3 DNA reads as TGCGCCAGCAGCCATCCGGGACAGGGAAGCCACCCCTATGGCTACACCTTC. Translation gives CASSHPGQGSHPYGYTF.

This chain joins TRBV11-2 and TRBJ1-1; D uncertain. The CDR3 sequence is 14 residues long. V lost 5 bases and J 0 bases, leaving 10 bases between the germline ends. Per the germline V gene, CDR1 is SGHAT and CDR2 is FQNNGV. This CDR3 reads CASSLGGLNTEAFF. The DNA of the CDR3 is TGTGCCAGCAGCCTGGGCGGGTTGAACACTGAAGCTTTCTTT.

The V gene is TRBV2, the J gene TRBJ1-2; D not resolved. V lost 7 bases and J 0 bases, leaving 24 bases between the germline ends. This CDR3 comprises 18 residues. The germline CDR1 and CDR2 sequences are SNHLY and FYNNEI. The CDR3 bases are TGTGCCAGCAACGATCCTGCCGGGTATCTTCCCGCTAACTATGGCTACACCTTC. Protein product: CASNDPAGYLPANYGYTF.

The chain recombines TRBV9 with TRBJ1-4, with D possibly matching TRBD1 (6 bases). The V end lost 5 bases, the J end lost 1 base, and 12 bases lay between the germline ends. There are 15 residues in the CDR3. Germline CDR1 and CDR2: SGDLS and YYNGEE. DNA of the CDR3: TGTGCCAGCAGTCCAGGGGATGGAACTAATGAAAAACTGTTTTTT. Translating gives CASSPGDGTNEKLFF. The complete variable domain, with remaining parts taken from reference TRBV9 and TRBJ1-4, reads DSGVTQTPKHLITATGQRVTLRCSPRSGDLSVYWYQQSLDQGLQFLIQYYNGEERAKGNILERFSAQQFPDLHSELNLSSLELGDSALYFCASSPGDGTNEKLFFGSGTQLSVL.

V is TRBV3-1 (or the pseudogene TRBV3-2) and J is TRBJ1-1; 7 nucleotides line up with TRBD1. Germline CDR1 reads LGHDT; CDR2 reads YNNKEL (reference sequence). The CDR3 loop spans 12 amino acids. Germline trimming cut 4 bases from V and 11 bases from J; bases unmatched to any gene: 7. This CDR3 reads CASSLGQAAAFF. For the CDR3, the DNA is TGTGCCAGCAGCCTCGGACAGGCTGCGGCTTTCTTT.

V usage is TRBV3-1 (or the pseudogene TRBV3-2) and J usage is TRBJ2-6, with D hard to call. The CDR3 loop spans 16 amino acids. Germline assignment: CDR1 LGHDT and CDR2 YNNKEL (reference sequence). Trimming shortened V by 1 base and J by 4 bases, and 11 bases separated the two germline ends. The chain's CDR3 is CASSQGRVSGANVLTF. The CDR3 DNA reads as TGTGCCAGCAGCCAAGGACGGGTCTCAGGGGCCAACGTCCTGACTTTC.

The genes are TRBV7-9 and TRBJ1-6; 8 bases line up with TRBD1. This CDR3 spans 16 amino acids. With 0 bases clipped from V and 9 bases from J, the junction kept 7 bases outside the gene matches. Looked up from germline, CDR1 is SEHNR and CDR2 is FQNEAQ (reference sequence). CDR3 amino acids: CASSLAGTGGSSPLHF. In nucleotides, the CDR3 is TGTGCCAGCAGCTTAGCGGGTACAGGGGGAAGTTCACCCCTCCACTTT.

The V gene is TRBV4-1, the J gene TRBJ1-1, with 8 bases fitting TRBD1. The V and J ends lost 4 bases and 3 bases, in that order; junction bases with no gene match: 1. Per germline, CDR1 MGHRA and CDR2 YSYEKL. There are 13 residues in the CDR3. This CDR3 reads CASSLQGDTEAFF. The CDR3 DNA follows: TGCGCCAGCAGCCTACAGGGGGACACTGAAGCTTTCTTT.

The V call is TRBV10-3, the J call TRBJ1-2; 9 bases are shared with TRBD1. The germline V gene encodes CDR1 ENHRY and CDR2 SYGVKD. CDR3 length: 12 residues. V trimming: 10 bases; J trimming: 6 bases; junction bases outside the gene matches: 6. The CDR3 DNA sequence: TGTGCCACCCGCGGACAGGGGCATGGCTACACCTTC. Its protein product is CATRGQGHGYTF.

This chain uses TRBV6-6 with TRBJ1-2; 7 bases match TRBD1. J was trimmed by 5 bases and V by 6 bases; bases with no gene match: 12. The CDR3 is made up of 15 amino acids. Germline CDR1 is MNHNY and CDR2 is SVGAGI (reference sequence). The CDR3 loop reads CASSSPQTGEYGYTF. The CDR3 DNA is TGTGCCAGCAGCTCACCTCAAACAGGGGAATATGGCTACACCTTC.

The CDR3 reads CASRNLDRSYEQYF. DNA of the CDR3: TGTGCCAGTAGGAACTTGGACAGATCCTACGAGCAGTACTTC. The V gene is TRBV19, the J gene TRBJ2-7; the D gene is possibly TRBD1 (6 bases). The CDR3 has 14 residues. CDR1 is LNHDA, CDR2 SQIVND, per germline (reference sequence). V was pared by 6 bases and J by 1 base, with 13 bases between.

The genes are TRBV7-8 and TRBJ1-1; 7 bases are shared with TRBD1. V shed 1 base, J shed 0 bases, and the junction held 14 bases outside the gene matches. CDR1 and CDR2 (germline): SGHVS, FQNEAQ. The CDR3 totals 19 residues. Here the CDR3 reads CASSLVRTGGPPLNTEAFF. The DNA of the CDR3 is TGTGCCAGCAGCTTAGTCCGGACAGGAGGCCCCCCCTTGAACACTGAAGCTTTCTTT.

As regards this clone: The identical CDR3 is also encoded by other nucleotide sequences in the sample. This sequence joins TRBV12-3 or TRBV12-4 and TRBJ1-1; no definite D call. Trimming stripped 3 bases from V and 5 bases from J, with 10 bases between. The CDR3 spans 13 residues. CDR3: CASSLRGGTEAFF. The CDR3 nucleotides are TGTGCCAGCAGTTTGCGGGGTGGGACTGAAGCTTTCTTT.